This TCR beta chain originates from a study of vaccination and CD4 T cells after COVID-19. CDR1 SSHAT and CDR2 FNYEAQ come from the germline V gene (reference sequence). The CDR3 extends over 14 amino acids. At the Johns Hopkins FTIC core, DNA taken from cultured CD4+ T cells was sequenced by way of the Oncomine TCR Beta short-read assay. TCRdb called the PCR reads again in MiXCR, with one record for every CDR3 protein. The sample has under 3,000 distinct CDR3 sequences, about two fifths seen once. This sample's treatment: roughly 11-day PBMC culture with coronavirus spike peptide pools or control peptides (ViraFEST assay). An unexposed donor provided the CD4+ T cells, which were collected before the COVID-19 pandemic (2011-2018). This clonotype was picked up a small number of times. What it binds is not known. Mismatch with germline at one junction end may stem from a read error.

The V and J genes are TRBV7-7 and TRBJ2-2; 7 bases are shared with TRBD1. The sequenced material came from CD4+ T cells from blood, cultured in vitro. The sequence derives from a human donor in good health. The CDR3 sequence: CASSLTGDSGELFF. CDR3 in DNA: TGTGCTAGCAGCTTAACAGGGGACAGCGGGGAGCTGTTTTTT. The full variable domain, its missing parts supplied by reference TRBV7-7 and TRBJ2-2, is GAGVSQSPRYKVTKRGQDVTLRCDPISSHATLYWYQQALGQGPEFLTYFNYEAQPDKSGLPSDRFSAERPEGSISTLTIQRTEQRDSAMYRCASSLTGDSGELFFGEGSRLTVL.